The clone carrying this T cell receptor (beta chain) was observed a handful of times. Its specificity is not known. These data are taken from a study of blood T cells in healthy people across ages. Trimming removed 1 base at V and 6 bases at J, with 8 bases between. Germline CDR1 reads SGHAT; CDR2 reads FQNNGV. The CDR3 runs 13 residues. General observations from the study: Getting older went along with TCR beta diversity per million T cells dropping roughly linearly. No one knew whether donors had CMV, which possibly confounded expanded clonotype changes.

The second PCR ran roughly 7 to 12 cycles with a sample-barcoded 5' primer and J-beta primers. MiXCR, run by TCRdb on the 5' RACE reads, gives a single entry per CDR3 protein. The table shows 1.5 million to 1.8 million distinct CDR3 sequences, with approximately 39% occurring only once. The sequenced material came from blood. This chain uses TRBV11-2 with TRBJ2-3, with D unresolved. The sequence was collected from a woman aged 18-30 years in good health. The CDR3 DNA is TGTGCCAGCAGCTTAGCATACCGGGATACGCAGTATTTT. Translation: CASSLAYRDTQYF. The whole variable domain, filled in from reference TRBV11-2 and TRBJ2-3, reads EAGVAQSPRYKIIEKRQSVAFWCNPISGHATLYWYQQILGQGPKLLIQFQNNGVVDDSQLPKDRFSAERLKGVDSTLKIQPAKLEDSAVYLCASSLAYRDTQYFGPGTRLTVL.